The 32 T cell receptor beta chains reported below all come from one sample, sequenced in a study of T-cell reconstitution after alpha-beta-depleted transplantation in children. The authors prepared the TCRbeta library with unique molecular identifiers. TCRdb processed the PCR reads anew with MiXCR; each CDR3 protein has one entry. The sample yields about 120,000 distinct CDR3 sequences, 9% to 12% seen once. This material consisted of PBMCs from the stem cell graft donor, taken from the stem cell graft. The source is a human donor who donated a stem cell graft to a child with acute lymphoblastic leukemia.

In this sample, this clonotype turned up many times. The chain recombines TRBV30 with TRBJ2-7, with D perhaps being TRBD1 or TRBD2 (6 bases each). CDR1 and CDR2 (germline): GTSNPN, SVGIG (reference sequence). V lost 3 bases to trimming and J lost 4 bases, with 13 bases between them. CDR3 length: 13 amino acids. The CDR3 sequence: CAWRGGSLYEQYF. DNA for the CDR3: TGTGCCTGGAGAGGGGGGAGCCTATACGAGCAGTACTTC.

This chain links TRBV7-8 with TRBJ2-3, with TRBD1 matching over 7 bases. Germline loops: CDR1 SGHVS, CDR2 FQNEAQ. The V segment lost 7 bases and the J segment 4 bases; nucleotides outside the gene matches: 11. CDR3 length equals 15 residues. The DNA of the CDR3 is TGTGCCAGCACCAAGTCGGGACAGATTTCAGATACGCAGTATTTT. Protein sequence: CASTKSGQISDTQYF.

This clonotype was picked up many times. The chain joins TRBV4-2 to TRBJ1-1, with 8 bases that match TRBD1. This CDR3 has 13 residues. CDR1 is LGHNA and CDR2 is YNFKEQ in the germline V gene. V lost 5 bases, J lost 11 bases, and 10 bases stayed unmatched. The CDR3 protein is CASSGSRGHGAFF. The CDR3 bases are TGTGCCAGCAGCGGTTCCAGGGGGCACGGGGCTTTCTTT.

This clonotype was seen ten or more times. The CDR3 DNA sequence: TGTGCCAGCAGCTTAGATGGGACAAGTGGCCACGAGCAGTACTTC. Protein product: CASSLDGTSGHEQYF. This chain joins TRBV7-2 and TRBJ2-7, with D perhaps matching TRBD1 (6 bases). Germline loops: CDR1 SGHTA, CDR2 FQGNSA. V lost 1 base and J 5 bases, leaving 15 bases between the germline ends. The length of the CDR3 is 15 residues.

This clonotype came up many times. This rearrangement joins TRBV29-1 to TRBJ2-3, with no clear D. V was trimmed by 5 bases and J by 6 bases, leaving 12 bases between them. CDR1 is SQVTM, CDR2 ANQGSEA, per germline. The CDR3 is made up of 12 amino acids. CDR3 nucleotide sequence: TGCAGCGTTACCCGGGTGGGCGATACGCAGTATTTT. Translating it yields CSVTRVGDTQYF.

In its sample, this clonotype was seen many times. This rearrangement joins TRBV6-1 to TRBJ2-7, with a tentative D call TRBD2 (5 bases). V was clipped by 6 bases and J by 4 bases, with 10 bases between them. Germline-derived CDR1 and CDR2 are MNHNS and SASEGT. This CDR3 is built from 12 residues. CDR3 coding DNA: TGTGCCAGCAGGGACTTATTGTACGAGCAGTACTTC. Translated, it gives CASRDLLYEQYF.

At least ten counts were recorded for this clonotype. The rearrangement links TRBV3-1 to TRBJ1-6; no reliable D call. The CDR3 spans 12 residues. Germline CDR1 LGHDT, CDR2 YNNKEL (reference sequence). With 4 bases removed from V and 6 bases from J, the gap between germline ends came to 4 bases. The CDR3, as DNA: TGTGCCAGCAGCCGCCTTAATTCACCCCTCCACTTT. Protein product: CASSRLNSPLHF.

This clonotype was counted at least ten times. The chain employs TRBV2 and TRBJ2-3; TRBD2 is a possible D gene (5 bases). The CDR3 length is 15 residues. Trimming stripped 3 bases from V and 0 bases from J, with 10 bases between. Looked up from germline, CDR1 is SNHLY and CDR2 is FYNNEI. CDR3 protein: CASSEWETSTDTQYF. The CDR3 DNA reads TGTGCCAGCAGTGAGTGGGAGACTAGCACAGATACGCAGTATTTT.

This clonotype was detected ten times or more. The chain combines TRBV7-2 with TRBJ2-3; D gene ambiguous. The CDR3 loop spans 15 amino acids. Deletions cut 5 bases from V and 0 bases from J, with 12 bases between. Germline V lookup: CDR1 SGHTA, CDR2 FQGNSA. In nucleotides, the CDR3 is TGTGCCAGCAGCCCTATTCAGACTAGCACAGATACGCAGTATTTT. Residues: CASSPIQTSTDTQYF.

This clonotype appeared many times. The V and J genes are TRBV12-3 or TRBV12-4 and TRBJ1-2; 7 bases are shared with TRBD1. The CDR3 covers 12 residues. The J segment lost 4 bases and the V segment lost 8 bases, leaving 4 bases of the junction unmatched. CDR3 coding DNA: TGTGCCAGCCAGACAGGGACCTATGGCTACACCTTC. This encodes CASQTGTYGYTF.

This clonotype appeared once. This sequence may be a read error, since a much larger clone differs from it by one base. The chain employs TRBV5-1 and TRBJ2-6, with D perhaps TRBD1 (5 bases). This CDR3 region has 18 residues. The V gene's germline CDR1 is SGHRS and CDR2 YFSETQ. Here the CDR3 DNA reads TGCGCCAGCAGCTTGGTCGTAGGGAATGTTGGTGGGGCCAACGGCCTGACTTTC. Translating it yields CASSLVVGNVGGANGLTF.

This clonotype came up once. A much more abundant neighbour one base away suggests this may be a read error. The chain employs TRBV12-3 or TRBV12-4 and TRBJ1-2; TRBD1 might be the D (6 bases). V dropped 3 bases and J dropped 4 bases, with 9 bases sitting between them. The CDR3 sequence is 13 residues long. CDR3 amino acids: CASSLWDIYGYTF. The CDR3, as DNA: TGTGCCAGCAGTTTGTGGGACATCTATGGCTACACCTTC.

This clonotype was observed at least ten times. The chain uses TRBV12-3 or TRBV12-4 and TRBJ2-2; D is undetermined. Trimming cost V 2 bases and J 7 bases, with 11 bases left between them. The CDR3 length is 14 residues. The CDR3, as DNA: TGTGCCAGCAGTTTAAGACGGACGGGCGGGGAGCTGTTTTTT. This codes for CASSLRRTGGELFF.

This clonotype was picked up many times. This chain uses TRBV6-2 or TRBV6-3 with TRBJ1-5, with a possible D match to TRBD1 (6 bases). Germline loops: CDR1 MNHEY, CDR2 SVGEGT. V lost 6 bases to trimming and J lost 6 bases, with 15 bases between them. The CDR3 sequence is 14 residues long. For the CDR3, the DNA is TGTGCCAGCAGCCCAGGGGTTGCCGTTCAGCCCCAGCATTTT. It codes for CASSPGVAVQPQHF.

This clonotype was seen many times. The CDR3 spells CAISPGTGGAGEKLFF. The DNA of the CDR3 is TGTGCCATCAGCCCCGGGACAGGGGGCGCCGGTGAAAAACTGTTTTTT. This chain connects TRBV10-3 to TRBJ1-4; the match to TRBD1 covers 12 bases. The V segment lost 6 bases and the J segment 7 bases; nucleotides outside the gene matches: 9. Germline V lookup: CDR1 ENHRY, CDR2 SYGVKD. The CDR3 has 16 residues.

This clonotype has a count of ten or more. V and J are TRBV12-3 or TRBV12-4 and TRBJ2-3, with TRBD2 matching 9 bases. J gave up 6 bases and V 5 bases, and 15 bases lay outside the gene matches. This CDR3 is built from 17 residues. CDR3 nucleotide sequence: TGTGCCAGCAGTCTCCTCTCCGGACTAGCGCCCGAGGATACGCAGTATTTT. Translation gives CASSLLSGLAPEDTQYF.

Ten or more counts support this clonotype. This chain joins TRBV7-2 and TRBJ2-5; no clear D. This CDR3 contains 16 residues. The germline V gene encodes CDR1 SGHTA and CDR2 FQGNSA. Trimming pared 1 base from V and 2 bases from J, leaving 14 bases between. In DNA, the CDR3 is TGTGCCAGCAGCTTAGGTGAGGCGGCAACACAAGAGACCCAGTACTTC. Protein sequence: CASSLGEAATQETQYF. Full variable domain (rest looked up from reference TRBV7-2 and TRBJ2-5): GAGVSQSPSNKVTEKGKDVELRCDPISGHTALYWYRQSLGQGLEFLIYFQGNSAPDKSGLPSDRFSAERTGGSVSTLTIQRTQQEDSAVYLCASSLGEAATQETQYFGPGTRLLVL.

Ten or more counts support this clonotype. The rearrangement links TRBV15 to TRBJ2-1, with 15 bases that match TRBD2. Trimming took 2 bases from V and 7 from J; bases not matched to a gene: 24. The CDR3 is made up of 23 amino acids. Germline V lookup: CDR1 LNHNV, CDR2 YYDKDF (reference sequence). The CDR3 nucleotides are TGTGCCACCAGCAGACCAGGGACAGTGGGACTAGCGGGAGGAAGGAGGGGTTTTAATGAGCAGTTCTTC. Protein sequence: CATSRPGTVGLAGGRRGFNEQFF. Filled out from reference TRBV15 and TRBJ2-1, the complete variable domain reads DAMVIQNPRYQVTQFGKPVTLSCSQTLNHNVMYWYQQKSSQAPKLLFHYYDKDFNNEADTPDNFQSRRPNTSFCFLDIRSPGLGDTAMYLCATSRPGTVGLAGGRRGFNEQFFGPGTRLTVL.

This clonotype was recorded many times. The V gene is TRBV5-1, the J gene TRBJ2-3; no clear D. CDR1 and CDR2 from the germline V gene are SGHRS and YFSETQ. Trimming shortened V by 4 bases and J by 5 bases, and 11 bases separated the two germline ends. The CDR3 is 13 residues long. The CDR3 nucleotides are TGCGCCAGCAGCGAGAGGTCGGTAGATACGCAGTATTTT. Translated: CASSERSVDTQYF.

This clonotype has at least ten counts. This chain connects TRBV12-3 or TRBV12-4 to TRBJ1-5, with D hard to call. V was shortened by 3 bases and J by 6 bases, with 12 bases between the two germline ends. This CDR3 is built from 14 residues. CDR3 amino acids: CASSLDGIGQPQHF. The CDR3 DNA follows: TGTGCCAGCAGTTTGGACGGGATCGGTCAGCCCCAGCATTTT.

This clonotype was seen repeatedly, ten times or more. This chain links TRBV20-1 with TRBJ2-3; D gene unclear. Germline-derived CDR1 and CDR2 are DFQATT and SNEGSKA (reference sequence). V lost 3 bases to trimming and J lost 0 bases, with 13 bases between them. The CDR3 loop spans 15 amino acids. CDR3 sequence reads: CSARPVYQSTDTQYF. CDR3 DNA sequence: TGCAGTGCTAGGCCCGTTTACCAGAGCACAGATACGCAGTATTTT.

At least ten counts were recorded for this clonotype. The chain carries TRBV3-1 and TRBJ2-7; D possibly uses TRBD1 or TRBD2 (6 bases each). Trimming removed 4 bases at V and 3 bases at J, with 19 bases between. This CDR3 comprises 16 residues. Germline lookup yields CDR1 LGHDT and CDR2 YNNKEL (reference sequence). The CDR3 loop reads CASSPAVEGGGYEQYF. Written as DNA, the CDR3 is TGTGCCAGCAGCCCCGCGGTGGAGGGGGGCGGCTACGAGCAGTACTTC.

The chain joins TRBV18 to TRBJ1-1, with D uncertain. The CDR3 is 12 residues long. From germline, CDR1 is KGHSH and CDR2 LQKENI. Trimming shortened V by 3 bases and J by 7 bases, and 9 bases separated the two germline ends. The CDR3, as DNA: TGTGCCAGCTCACCTGAGCGGTATGAAGCTTTCTTT. Translation gives CASSPERYEAFF.

The sample holds many counts of this clonotype. This chain connects TRBV3-1 to TRBJ1-1, with 7 positions matching TRBD1. Germline V gene sequence: CDR1 LGHDT, CDR2 YNNKEL (reference sequence). Losses at the gene ends were 1 base for V and 7 bases for J; bases not matched to a gene: 3. The CDR3 covers 13 residues. The CDR3 DNA reads TGTGCCAGCAGCCAAGGTCGGACAGGTGAAGCTTTCTTT. This translates into CASSQGRTGEAFF.

The sample holds many counts of this clonotype. This rearrangement joins TRBV12-3 or TRBV12-4 to TRBJ2-1; D uncertain. This CDR3 has 15 amino acids. Between the trimmed V and J ends, which lost 6 bases and 8 bases, there was a span of 20 bases. The CDR3 here is CASSSPTTRSHEQFF. CDR3 DNA: TGTGCCAGCAGCTCCCCCACGACTCGATCGCATGAGCAGTTCTTC.

Of note for this clonotype: It may be a read error: a sequence one base away is much more abundant. This rearrangement joins TRBV5-1 to TRBJ2-1; TRBD2 matches 9 bases. The V gene end was trimmed by 0 bases and the J gene end by 10 bases; junction bases not matched to a gene: 11. CDR1 is SGHRS and CDR2 is YFSETQ in the germline V gene. This CDR3 comprises 16 residues. CDR3 sequence reads: CASSLVWTSVPAEQFF. The CDR3 bases are TGCGCCAGCAGCTTGGTGTGGACTAGCGTCCCCGCGGAGCAGTTCTTC.

This clonotype was found many times. The chain is built from TRBV15 and TRBJ1-3; maybe TRBD1 (5 bases). Germline loops: CDR1 LNHNV, CDR2 YYDKDF (reference sequence). Trimming pared 0 bases from V and 0 bases from J, leaving 12 bases between. The CDR3 totals 17 residues. The CDR3 DNA sequence: TGTGCCACCAGCAGAGATATGGGACGGAGCTCTGGAAACACCATATATTTT. Encoded protein: CATSRDMGRSSGNTIYF.

In its sample, this clonotype is medium-sized (0.01 to 0.1%). The chain combines TRBV4-3 with TRBJ2-7; D is uncertain. The CDR3 loop spans 16 amino acids. Germline V gene lookup returns CDR1 LGHNA and CDR2 YSLEER. V lost 4 bases and J lost 2, with 18 bases in between. CDR3 in amino acids: CASSPGPSSGAYEQYF. The CDR3 DNA reads as TGCGCCAGCAGCCCCGGACCTTCCTCGGGCGCCTACGAGCAGTACTTC.

At least ten counts were recorded for this clonotype. The gene calls are TRBV6-1 and TRBJ1-1; D unresolved. Trimming stripped 0 bases from V and 4 bases from J, with 12 bases between. CDR1 is MNHNS, CDR2 SASEGT, per germline. The CDR3 consists of 15 residues. The CDR3 here is CASSEALGSGTEAFF. In DNA form, the CDR3 reads TGTGCCAGCAGTGAAGCTTTAGGTAGCGGCACTGAAGCTTTCTTT.

This clonotype came up many times. J is TRBJ2-3 and V is TRBV29-1, with D possibly called TRBD1 or TRBD2 (6 bases each). Germline assignment: CDR1 SQVTM and CDR2 ANQGSEA. This CDR3 comprises 16 residues. V shed 5 bases and J shed 1 base, with 19 bases lying between them. CDR3: CSVSTEGGYRTDTQYF. CDR3 bases: TGCAGCGTTTCCACCGAGGGGGGTTATCGCACAGATACGCAGTATTTT.

The chain uses TRBV4-1 and TRBJ2-3, with 11 bases lining up with TRBD2. The CDR3 is 18 amino acids. V dropped 0 bases and J dropped 3; count of bases not matched to a gene: 8. CDR1 and CDR2 (germline): MGHRA, YSYEKL. The CDR3 protein is CASSQDRGASGGTDTQYF. CDR3 DNA: TGCGCCAGCAGCCAAGATCGAGGGGCTAGCGGGGGGACAGATACGCAGTATTTT.

This clonotype has a handful of counts. V is TRBV19 and J is TRBJ1-1, with 10 bases that match TRBD1. The CDR3 totals 15 residues. Unmatched junction bases numbered 5, after V lost 4 bases and J lost 3 bases. CDR1 and CDR2 (germline): LNHDA, SQIVND (reference sequence). CDR3 bases: TGTGCCAGTAGTACCCGGGACAGGGGAGACACTGAAGCTTTCTTT. Amino acids: CASSTRDRGDTEAFF.